Shown below are 25 T cell receptor beta chains from a single sample sequenced in a study of cytomegalovirus exposure and HLA in healthy donors. Primers for the PCR totalled 60 Vbeta and 13 Jbeta. Sequencing was performed with immunoSEQ multiplex PCR; in TCRdb, only in-frame clones are kept and a portion is missing. Here the sample table reports some 20,000 clones. Sequencing was carried out using PBMCs. The receptors come from a man in his 60s in good health and CMV-seropositive.

V is TRBV9 and J is TRBJ1-3; tentatively, D is TRBD1 (5 bases). Germline V lookup: CDR1 SGDLS, CDR2 YYNGEE. Trimming took 2 bases from V and 4 from J, leaving 16 bases between them. This CDR3 has 16 amino acids. Here the CDR3 reads CASSVSGGGSGNTIYF. The DNA for the CDR3 is TGTGCCAGCAGCGTCAGCGGGGGGGGTTCGGGAAACACCATATATTTT.

The chain links TRBV6-1 to TRBJ2-3; D is uncertain. In germline, CDR1 is MNHNS, CDR2 SASEGT. There are 12 residues in the CDR3. The V gene lost 5 bases and the J gene lost 3 bases, with 6 bases spanning the gap. Here the CDR3 reads CASSPRTDTQYF. CDR3 sequence (DNA): TGTGCCAGCAGTCCTAGAACAGATACGCAGTATTTT.

V usage is TRBV6-1 and J usage is TRBJ1-2, with D possibly TRBD1 on 5 matching bases. CDR1 and CDR2 (germline): MNHNS, SASEGT. The length of the CDR3 is 12 residues. CDR3 DNA sequence: TGTGGATCGGGGGTACCTAACTATGGCTACACCTTC. This sequence encodes CGSGVPNYGYTF.

The J gene is TRBJ1-5, the V gene TRBV6-1; D is unresolved. The V gene's germline CDR1 is MNHNS and CDR2 SASEGT. V lost 7 bases and J 9 bases, leaving 16 bases between the germline ends. CDR3 size: 13 residues. CDR3 protein: CASTPGSVGPQHF. CDR3 nucleotide sequence: TGTGCCAGCACTCCCGGGTCGGTAGGGCCCCAGCATTTT.

J is TRBJ1-1 and V is TRBV19; D call uncertain. Per germline, CDR1 LNHDA and CDR2 SQIVND (reference sequence). The V gene lost 3 bases and the J gene lost 2 bases, with 10 bases spanning the gap. The CDR3 sequence is 14 residues long. In nucleotides, the CDR3 is TGTGCCAGTAGTATCCGACGGGTTAACACTGAAGCTTTCTTT. It yields the protein CASSIRRVNTEAFF.

The rearrangement links TRBV15 to TRBJ1-5; TRBD1 matches at 8 bases. Per germline, CDR1 LNHNV and CDR2 YYDKDF (reference sequence). The junction had 11 bases not matched to a gene; V was cut back by 5 bases and J by 2 bases. The CDR3 totals 17 residues. The CDR3 DNA sequence: TGTGCCACCAGCGCGCTAGCCCAGGGGGCTGGCAATCAGCCCCAGCATTTT. Its translation: CATSALAQGAGNQPQHF.

The V and J genes are TRBV2 and TRBJ2-7, with 7 positions matching TRBD1. J was trimmed by 6 bases and V by 7 bases; bases with no gene match: 6. The CDR3 runs 12 residues. Germline V CDR1 and CDR2: SNHLY, FYNNEI. As DNA, the CDR3 is TGTGCCAGCAATAGGGGGCGAACCGAGCAGTACTTC. Translation: CASNRGRTEQYF.

Frequency places this clone as medium-sized. The junction departs from germline at one end; a sequencing error may be responsible. The rearrangement joins TRBV19 to TRBJ2-1, with 7 bases aligning to TRBD2. The germline V gene has CDR1 LNHDA and CDR2 SQIVND (reference sequence). The CDR3 sequence is 14 residues long. CDR3 loop: CASNIVGRAREQFF. As DNA, the CDR3 is TGTGCCAGTAATATAGTAGGGAGGGCCAGGGAGCAGTTCTTC.

The chain links TRBV5-6 to TRBJ2-5; possible D gene TRBD1, 6 bases. V dropped 0 bases and J dropped 5 bases, with 11 bases sitting between them. CDR1 and CDR2 (germline): SGHDT, YYEEEE. The CDR3 extends over 14 amino acids. CDR3 protein: CASSLVGQGETQYF. CDR3 in DNA: TGTGCCAGCAGCTTGGTCGGCCAGGGGGAGACCCAGTACTTC.

This chain joins TRBV5-4 and TRBJ1-2; no clear D. Between the trimmed V and J ends, which lost 0 bases and 8 bases, there was a span of 11 bases. CDR3 length: 13 amino acids. Germline V lookup: CDR1 SGHNT, CDR2 YYREEE (reference sequence). The CDR3 nucleotides read TGTGCCAGCAGCTTGGTATTGGGAGACGGCTACACCTTC. Residues: CASSLVLGDGYTF.

The chain combines TRBV5-5 with TRBJ2-7; the D gene is possibly TRBD1 (5 bases). CDR3 length equals 14 residues. The V end was cut by 3 bases, the J end by 4 bases, with 14 bases between. Germline V gene lookup returns CDR1 SGHKS and CDR2 YYEKEE (reference sequence). In DNA, the CDR3 is TGTGCCAGCAGCTCCCTCTCCAGGGTGTACGAGCAGTACTTC. Protein product: CASSSLSRVYEQYF.

To note about this clone: The sample has other DNA sequences that encode this CDR3 too. This sequence joins TRBV4-1 and TRBJ2-7; 10 nucleotides align to TRBD2. CDR3 size: 16 residues. With V trimmed by 0 bases and J by 2 bases, 4 bases remained unmatched. CDR1 and CDR2 from the germline V gene are MGHRA and YSYEKL. In nucleotides, the CDR3 is TGCGCCAGCAGCCAAGAACCTAGCGGGAGCGCCTACGAGCAGTACTTC. This gives the protein CASSQEPSGSAYEQYF.

By frequency, this clone registers medium-sized. The chain is built from TRBV23-1 and TRBJ2-7; D not certain. TRBV23-1 is flagged as an ORF with uncertain function. Trimming left V 2 bases short and J 2 bases short, with 10 bases between. This CDR3 has 14 amino acids. The CDR3 region is CASSQRQSAYEQYF. For the CDR3, the DNA is TGCGCCAGCAGTCAACGACAATCGGCCTACGAGCAGTACTTC.

The chain couples TRBV5-1 to TRBJ2-5; 10 nucleotides line up with TRBD2. The CDR3 runs to 15 residues. Unmatched junction bases numbered 8, after V lost 4 bases and J lost 5 bases. In germline, CDR1 is SGHRS, CDR2 YFSETQ. The DNA for the CDR3 is TGCGCCAGCAGCCCCGTAAGCGGGAGGGGCGAGACCCAGTACTTC. Its translation is CASSPVSGRGETQYF.

V is TRBV5-1 and J is TRBJ2-7, with 7 bases that match TRBD1. The CDR3 has 12 amino acids. The V gene end was trimmed by 4 bases and the J gene end by 5 bases; junction bases not matched to a gene: 3. Germline-derived CDR1 and CDR2 are SGHRS and YFSETQ. In DNA form, the CDR3 reads TGCGCCAGCAGCGGAACAGGGGACGAGCAGTACTTC. This encodes CASSGTGDEQYF.

The V call is TRBV7-8, the J call TRBJ2-3; D possibly corresponds to TRBD2 (6 bases). Trimming shortened V by 4 bases and J by 2 bases, and 13 bases separated the two germline ends. The length of the CDR3 is 15 residues. CDR1 SGHVS and CDR2 FQNEAQ come from the germline V gene. CDR3 coding DNA: TGTGCCAGCAGCTACAGTCCGGGGGTCACAGATACGCAGTATTTT. Its protein is CASSYSPGVTDTQYF. The full variable domain, completed using reference TRBV7-8 and TRBJ2-3, is GAGVSQSPRYKVAKRGQDVALRCDPISGHVSLFWYQQALGQGPEFLTYFQNEAQLDKSGLPSDRFFAERPEGSVSTLKIQRTQQEDSAVYLCASSYSPGVTDTQYFGPGTRLTVL.

V and J are TRBV9 and TRBJ1-2; a weak D match, TRBD1 (6 bases). Germline lookup yields CDR1 SGDLS and CDR2 YYNGEE. Trimming pared 0 bases from V and 0 bases from J, leaving 12 bases between. The CDR3 sequence is 16 residues long. CDR3 sequence reads: CASSVGRTDSNYGYTF. The CDR3 DNA reads TGTGCCAGCAGCGTAGGGAGGACAGACTCTAACTATGGCTACACCTTC.

The CDR3 DNA sequence: TGTGCCAGCAGCTTGGCAGGGACAGTGTGGGGCACTGAAGCTTTCTTT. Protein: CASSLAGTVWGTEAFF. The rearrangement uses TRBV5-4 and TRBJ1-1, with TRBD1 identical over 7 bases. This CDR3 is built from 16 residues. CDR1 and CDR2 (germline): SGHNT, YYREEE (reference sequence). With 0 bases clipped from V and 4 bases from J, the junction kept 9 bases outside the gene matches.

The rearrangement joins TRBV28 to TRBJ2-3, with 7 bases identical to TRBD2. This CDR3 spans 15 amino acids. CDR1 and CDR2 from the germline V gene are MDHEN and SYDVKM. Trimming took 2 bases from V and 1 from J; bases not matched to a gene: 3. For the CDR3, the DNA is TGTGCCAGCAGTTTAGCGGGAGCTGGCACAGATACGCAGTATTTT. It codes for CASSLAGAGTDTQYF.

This chain connects TRBV30 to TRBJ2-3, with TRBD1 matching 8 bases. Germline V CDR1 and CDR2: GTSNPN, SVGIG (reference sequence). V shed 0 bases and J 8 bases; nucleotides not matched to a gene: 4. The CDR3 runs 13 residues. The CDR3 nucleotides read TGTGCCTGGAGTGTAACAGGGGGAACTACGCAGTATTTT. Protein: CAWSVTGGTTQYF.

The chain employs TRBV6-5 and TRBJ1-1, with D perhaps matching TRBD1 (5 bases). This CDR3 spans 15 amino acids. The germline gives CDR1 MNHEY, CDR2 SVGAGI. Trimming took off 5 bases at V and 3 bases at J, with 16 bases between the two ends. The CDR3 here is CASSDFGGIDTEAFF. The CDR3 nucleotides read TGTGCCAGCAGTGACTTCGGGGGGATCGACACTGAAGCTTTCTTT.

According to its frequency, this clone is medium-sized (0.01 to 0.1%). The chain has TRBV19 and TRBJ1-5; 7 positions match TRBD1. Germline CDR1 and CDR2: LNHDA and SQIVND (reference sequence). The CDR3 loop spans 13 amino acids. V trimming: 6 bases; J trimming: 10 bases; junction bases outside the gene matches: 9. CDR3 residues: CASRDRRGEPQHF. CDR3 bases: TGTGCCAGTAGGGACAGGAGGGGGGAACCCCAGCATTTT.

V gene TRBV2 combines with J gene TRBJ1-2, with no clear D. Germline CDR1 and CDR2: SNHLY and FYNNEI. The length of the CDR3 is 13 residues. V lost 3 bases to trimming and J lost 4 bases, with 9 bases between them. CDR3 protein: CASSDGGLYGYTF. CDR3 nucleotides: TGTGCCAGCAGTGACGGAGGGCTCTATGGCTACACCTTC.

V is TRBV6-1 and J is TRBJ2-7, with 11 bases identical to TRBD1. The ends lost 6 bases at V and 5 bases at J; junction bases unmatched: 6. Per germline, CDR1 MNHNS and CDR2 SASEGT. This CDR3 is 14 amino acids long. This CDR3 reads CASRFGQGADEQYF. The CDR3 nucleotides are TGTGCCAGCAGGTTTGGACAGGGGGCGGACGAGCAGTACTTC.

V is TRBV6-1 and J is TRBJ1-2; no clear D gene. The CDR3 contains 13 residues. From germline, CDR1 is MNHNS and CDR2 SASEGT. Trimming removed 4 bases at V and 1 base at J, with 7 bases between. The CDR3, as DNA: TGTGCCAGCAGTGCGAGGATTAACTATGGCTACACCTTC. Translation: CASSARINYGYTF.